This is a list of T cell receptor beta chains from one sample in a study of regulatory T cells in long-lasting Graves disease. TCRdb fed the multiplex PCR reads into MiXCR, producing one record per CDR3 protein. The data contain approximately 690,000 distinct CDR3 sequences, around 30% of them seen just once; the ten biggest clones take up 35% to 55%. This specimen was peripheral blood mononuclear cells (PBMCs), taken when the disease was refractory, from a patient treated with antithyroid drugs. These receptors were collected from a female donor with Graves disease. The CDR3 runs from the conserved cysteine through the conserved F or W. D genes are given only for firm matches. Size tells how often a clone was seen (once, few, many) or the class of an expanded clone, and some rows leave it out.

j_call,clone_size,d_call,v_call,cdr3_nt,cdr3_aa
TRBJ2-6,NA,TRBD2,TRBV20-1,TGCAGTGCTCACGGACTAGGTAGTGGGGCCAACGTCCTGACTTTC,CSAHGLGSGANVLTF
TRBJ1-2,NA,NA,TRBV20-1,TGCAGTGCTTCCCCGGGACAATATGGCTACACCTTC,CSASPGQYGYTF
TRBJ2-7,NA,NA,TRBV29-1,TGCAGCGTTGAAGATCCGGATGCTATGGGGTACGAGCAGTACTTC,CSVEDPDAMGYEQYF
TRBJ1-4,many,NA,TRBV28,TGTGCCAGCAGTTTAATCGGGGCCCGGAATGAAAAACTGTTTTTT,CASSLIGARNEKLFF
TRBJ1-1,NA,TRBD1,TRBV5-4,TGTGCCAGCAGCAAACCCGGGACAGGGAGTACTGAAGCTTTCTTT,CASSKPGTGSTEAFF
TRBJ2-2,NA,TRBD2,TRBV27,TGTGCCAGCAGTCTTTTCGGGACTAGCGGGACCCGCGGGGAGCTGTTTTTT,CASSLFGTSGTRGELFF
TRBJ1-2,few,NA,TRBV18,TGTGCCAGCTCACCAGGGCTGGGGAACCCGGGCTACACCTTC,CASSPGLGNPGYTF
TRBJ1-1,NA,NA,TRBV10-3,TGTGCCATCAGTGGGGAAAGAACAGGGAACACTGAAGCTTTCTTT,CAISGERTGNTEAFF
TRBJ1-1,few,NA,TRBV20-1,TGCAGTGCTAGAGATCTCAGTGTCGGAGCTGACGGGACGGTCACTGAAGCTTTCTTT,CSARDLSVGADGTVTEAFF
TRBJ2-6,NA,NA,TRBV5-1,TGCGCCAGCAGCTTGGCGCCCAGAACTGGGGCCAACGTCCTGACTTTC,CASSLAPRTGANVLTF
TRBJ1-2,NA,NA,TRBV3-1,TGTGCCAGCAGCTCAACGTGGGGCTACACCTTC,CASSSTWGYTF
TRBJ2-4,NA,TRBD1,TRBV20-1,TGCAGTGCTCTCACGACAGGGACCAAAAACATTCAGTACTTC,CSALTTGTKNIQYF
TRBJ2-7,few,TRBD1,TRBV5-1,TGCGCCAGCAGCGACCCCGGGACAGGGTCCCACGAGCAGTACTTC,CASSDPGTGSHEQYF
TRBJ1-2,many,NA,TRBV27,TGTGCCAGCAGTTTAGTTCGGGACAAAGCAGGCTATGGCTACACCTTC,CASSLVRDKAGYGYTF
TRBJ1-1,few,NA,TRBV27,TGTGCCACCCGACAGGTTATGAACACTGAAGCTTTCTTT,CATRQVMNTEAFF